This T cell receptor (beta chain) was captured by sequencing in a study of response to subunit inactivated influenza vaccine. The CDR3 sequence is 14 residues long. V gave up 7 bases and J gave up 6 bases, with 18 bases separating them. The germline gives CDR1 MNHNS, CDR2 SASEGT. TCRdb reprocessed the RT-PCR reads via MiXCR and lists one record per CDR3 protein. The data show under 500,000 distinct CDR3 sequences, approximately 11% seen once. This clonotype was counted ten times or more. This TCR derives from a man aged 50 to 59 who received an inactivated influenza vaccine. Sequenced material: PBMCs from blood, taken about 6 weeks after vaccination. The chain has TRBV6-1 and TRBJ1-1; unclear D gene. The CDR3 loop reads CASTGTARVPEAFF. CDR3 coding DNA: TGTGCCAGCACCGGTACGGCCCGGGTGCCTGAAGCTTTCTTT.